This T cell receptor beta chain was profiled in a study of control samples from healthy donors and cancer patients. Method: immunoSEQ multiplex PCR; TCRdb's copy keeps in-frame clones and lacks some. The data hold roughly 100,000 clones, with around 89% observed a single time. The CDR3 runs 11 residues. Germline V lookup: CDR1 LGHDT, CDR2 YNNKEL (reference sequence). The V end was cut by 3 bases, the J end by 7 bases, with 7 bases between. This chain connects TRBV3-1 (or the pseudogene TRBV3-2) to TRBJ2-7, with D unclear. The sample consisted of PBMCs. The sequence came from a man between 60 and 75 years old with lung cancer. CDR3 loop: CASSHGREQYF. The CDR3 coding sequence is TGTGCCAGCAGCCATGGACGAGAGCAGTACTTC.